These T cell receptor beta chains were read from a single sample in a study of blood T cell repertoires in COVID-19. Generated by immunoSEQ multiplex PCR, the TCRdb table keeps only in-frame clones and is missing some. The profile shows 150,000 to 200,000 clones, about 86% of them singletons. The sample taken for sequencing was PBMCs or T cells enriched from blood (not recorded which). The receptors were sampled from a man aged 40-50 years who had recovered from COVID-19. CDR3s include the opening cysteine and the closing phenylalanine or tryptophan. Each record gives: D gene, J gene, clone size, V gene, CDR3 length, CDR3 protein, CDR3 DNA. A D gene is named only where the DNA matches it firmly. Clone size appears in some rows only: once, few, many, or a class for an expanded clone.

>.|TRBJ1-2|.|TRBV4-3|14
CASSQDTRAQGYTF
TGCGCCAGCAGCCAAGATACGAGGGCTCAGGGCTACACCTTC
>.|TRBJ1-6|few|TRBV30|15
CAWTGEGSYNSPLHF
TGTGCCTGGACGGGGGAAGGATCCTATAATTCACCCCTCCACTTT
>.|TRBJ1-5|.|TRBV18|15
CASSPGLRSNQPQHF
TGTGCCAGCTCACCCGGACTTAGAAGCAATCAGCCCCAGCATTTT
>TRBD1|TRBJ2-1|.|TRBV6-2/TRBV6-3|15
CASSPSDRVINEQFF
TGTGCCAGCAGCCCAAGCGACAGGGTCATCAATGAGCAGTTCTTC
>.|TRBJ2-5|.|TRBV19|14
CASSQAPGSETQYF
TGTGCCAGTAGTCAAGCTCCAGGGTCGGAGACCCAGTACTTC
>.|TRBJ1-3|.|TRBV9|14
CASSVEQAGNTIYF
TGTGCCAGCAGCGTAGAACAGGCGGGAAACACCATATATTTT
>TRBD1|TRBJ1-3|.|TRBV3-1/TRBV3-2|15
CASSPTGTSGNTIYF
TGTGCCAGCAGCCCGACAGGGACCTCTGGAAACACCATATATTTT
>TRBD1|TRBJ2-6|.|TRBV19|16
CASSSQGAAGANVLTF
TGTGCCAGTAGTAGTCAGGGGGCGGCTGGGGCCAACGTCCTGACTTTC
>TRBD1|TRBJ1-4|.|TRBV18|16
CASSPETLAGGQKLFF
TGTGCCAGCTCACCCGAGACTTTGGCAGGGGGGCAAAAACTGTTTTTT
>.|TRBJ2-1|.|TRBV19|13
CASSIAQGNEQFF
TGTGCCAGTAGTATAGCGCAGGGCAATGAGCAGTTCTTC
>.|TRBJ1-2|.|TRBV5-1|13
CASSFGASPGYTF
TGCGCCAGCAGCTTTGGGGCCTCCCCTGGCTACACCTTC
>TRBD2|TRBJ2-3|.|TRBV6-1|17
CASSERLAGGPTDTQYF
TGTGCCAGCAGTGAGAGACTAGCGGGGGGGCCCACAGATACGCAGTATTTT
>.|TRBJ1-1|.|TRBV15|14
CATSSQSSNTEAFF
TGTGCCACCAGCAGTCAGTCCTCGAACACTGAAGCTTTCTTT
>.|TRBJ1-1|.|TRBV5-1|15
CASSLRAASDTEAFF
TGCGCCAGCAGCTTGAGGGCAGCTAGCGACACTGAAGCTTTCTTT
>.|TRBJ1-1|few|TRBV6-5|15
CASSYSSGMNTEAFF
TGTGCCAGCAGTTACTCGTCAGGGATGAACACTGAAGCTTTCTTT
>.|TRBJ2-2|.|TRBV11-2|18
CASSFFRGPRANTGELFF
TGTGCCAGCAGCTTCTTTAGGGGCCCACGGGCGAACACCGGGGAGCTGTTTTTT
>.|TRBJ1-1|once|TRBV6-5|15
CASSTGPELNTEAFF
TGTGCCAGCAGTACAGGCCCGGAACTAAACACTGAAGCTTTCTTT
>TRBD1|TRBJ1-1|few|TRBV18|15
CASSMGQGENTEAFF
TGTGCCAGCTCAATGGGACAGGGTGAAAACACTGAAGCTTTCTTT
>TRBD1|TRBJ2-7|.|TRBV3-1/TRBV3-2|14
CASSQGRGLYEQYF
TGTGCCAGCAGCCAAGGCAGGGGGCTCTACGAGCAGTACTTC
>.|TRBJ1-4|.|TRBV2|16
CASSNLIRGTNEKLFF
TGTGCCAGCAGTAACTTAATTCGGGGAACTAATGAAAAACTGTTTTTT
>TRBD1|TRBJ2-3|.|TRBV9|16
CASSVMDRGGTDTQYF
TGTGCCAGCAGCGTAATGGACAGGGGTGGCACAGATACGCAGTATTTT
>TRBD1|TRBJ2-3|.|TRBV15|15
CATSGQVGVGDTQYF
TGTGCCACCAGCGGACAGGTCGGAGTCGGAGATACGCAGTATTTT
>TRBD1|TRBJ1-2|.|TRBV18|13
CASSPDRTYGYTF
TGTGCCAGCTCACCGGACAGGACGTATGGCTACACCTTC
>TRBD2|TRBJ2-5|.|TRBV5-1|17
CASSLGILASGEETQYF
TGCGCCAGCAGCTTGGGCATTTTGGCTAGCGGGGAAGAGACCCAGTACTTC
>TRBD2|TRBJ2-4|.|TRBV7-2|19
CASSLVSSGAPIAKNIQYF
TGTGCCAGCAGCTTAGTGTCTAGCGGGGCGCCAATAGCCAAAAACATTCAGTACTTC
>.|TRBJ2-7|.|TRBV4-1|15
CASSHPWGEPNEQYF
TGCGCCAGCAGCCACCCCTGGGGCGAGCCCAACGAGCAGTACTTC
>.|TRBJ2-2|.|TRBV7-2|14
CASSLFRVNGELFF
TGTGCCAGCAGCTTATTCAGGGTGAACGGGGAGCTGTTTTTT
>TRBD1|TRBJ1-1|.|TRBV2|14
CASSRGRGPVSAFF
TGTGCCAGCAGTAGAGGCAGGGGGCCCGTTTCGGCTTTCTTT
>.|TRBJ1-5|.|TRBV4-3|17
CASSQEWDTFSNQPQHF
TGCGCCAGCAGCCAAGAATGGGACACGTTTAGCAATCAGCCCCAGCATTTT
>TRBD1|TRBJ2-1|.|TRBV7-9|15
CASSSNRGSYNEQFF
TGTGCCAGCAGCTCAAACAGGGGGTCCTACAATGAGCAGTTCTTC
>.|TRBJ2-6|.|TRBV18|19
CASSPPPGQLVSGANVLTF
TGTGCCAGCTCACCCCCTCCGGGTCAGCTGGTCTCTGGGGCCAACGTCCTGACTTTC
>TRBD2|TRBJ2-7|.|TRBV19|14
CASKVGGSSYEQYF
TGTGCCAGTAAAGTGGGGGGGAGCTCCTACGAGCAGTACTTC
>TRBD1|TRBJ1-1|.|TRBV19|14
CASTSGQGGTEAFF
TGTGCCAGTACATCCGGACAGGGGGGCACTGAAGCTTTCTTT
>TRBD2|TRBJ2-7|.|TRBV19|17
CASSIYGTSGRNYEQYF
TGTGCCAGTAGTATATATGGGACTAGCGGGAGGAACTACGAGCAGTACTTC
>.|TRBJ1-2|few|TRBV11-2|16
CASSLGGEWKNYGYTF
TGTGCCAGCAGCTTAGGGGGGGAATGGAAGAACTATGGCTACACCTTC